The present TCR beta chain was sequenced within a study of cytomegalovirus exposure and HLA in healthy donors (dated by TCRdb to about 2017). About the investigation overall: An earlier analysis of about 560 of the donors reported over 250 Gb of sequence data and approximately 120 million unique TCR beta sequences obtained from 150 million to 200 million T cells. An early release that covered approximately 600 HLA-typed donors contained around 300 gigabases of sequencing data and about 84 million unique TCR sequences. Among the roughly 400 genotyped donors, roughly 80% belonged to the genetic ancestry cluster associated with self-reported Caucasian donors. The study aimed to test whether signatures of past pathogen exposure could be identified by cataloging public T cell receptors. Using immunosequencing, the study profiled T cell repertoires from approximately 700 subjects and related those repertoires to cytomegalovirus serostatus. A separate validation cohort of about 110 different subjects was used in addition to the approximately 700-subject first cohort. To predict cytomegalovirus infection status, the study brought together high-throughput TCR immunosequencing, statistical association of individual TCRs with disease status, and machine learning. A later analysis re-examined previously published TCR beta repertoires from roughly 650 donors and added high-resolution HLA genotyping to investigate patterns of TCR occurrence. In the later analysis, no new phenotypic data were used to find candidate immune exposures; instead, reliance was placed on TCR beta sequences and their occurrence across donors. An earlier analysis of 587 of the donors applied high-throughput TCR beta sequencing to assess whether each TCR beta V gene segment acted as functional or pseudogenic. Alongside the repertoire data, information on donor age, sex, ethnicity and CMV serostatus was compiled. Genome-wide SNP genotypes for about three fifths of the roughly 670 donors were used in a later genetic analysis, which treated that subset as a discovery cohort. All discovery cohort repertoires had been generated on a single sequencing platform. HLA typing covered class I and class II loci at four-digit resolution. Typing coverage differed by locus: A, B, C, DRB1 and DQB1 were typed in roughly 629-630 donors, DQA1 in roughly 500, DPA1 in nearly 610, and DPB1 in 450 to 490. Because of strong linkage in the cohort, four to six DR-DQ haplotypes were treated as single units for association and clustering. Across approximately 420 genotyped donors of the cohort, an average of about 250,000 unique TCR beta nucleotide sequences per donor were sequenced, and 15% to 20% of those sequences were non-productive. Overall study outcomes, separate from this receptor: The authors suggested that the approach could potentially be extended to other disease states and immunological phenotypes. Most TCR sequences were observed very rarely across donors, whereas some public TCRs were present in many individuals. A few of the identified cytomegalovirus-associated TCR beta chains were confirmed in vitro to be specific for cytomegalovirus antigens. A further reported finding was that TCR beta sequences accurately predicted the HLA-A and HLA-B alleles for most subjects in the first cohort. A group of highly shared sequence variants was considered likely to be a technical artifact of the sequencing pipeline. Immune exposure information for the cohort was limited to CMV serostatus. Compared with the approximately 710-donor mean, donors in an Asian-associated ancestry cluster had fewer N-insertions in productive TCRs, according to a later genetic analysis. The classifier was reported to diagnose cytomegalovirus status with high specificity and sensitivity in both the original cohort and the validation cohort. Because the 87-base-pair reads could not distinguish some IMGT-functional V segments, including TRBV6-2 and TRBV6-3, those segments were excluded. In the study, about 150 TCR beta chains were listed as associated with cytomegalovirus. Because HLA typing was missing for some donors at each locus, association tests included only the typed subset. When HLA alleles, especially DR and DQ, strongly co-occurred, TCR associations were difficult to assign to individual alleles. Several of the top co-occurrence clusters appeared to be linked to parvovirus B19, influenza, CMV and Epstein-Barr virus, according to a later analysis. In this cohort, only TCR beta chains were sequenced, and detectable features were limited by the absence of alpha or paired-chain data. In an earlier analysis of 587 of the donors, most TCR beta V segments were observed in productive rearrangements about 87% or about 30% of the time, broadly matching IMGT annotations. Because counts were too low, roughly 18 rarely observed V segments, including chromosome 9 orphons, were left out of the earlier analysis of roughly 600 of the donors. According to a later analysis, most CMV-associated TCR beta chains appeared to be HLA-restricted, and the HLA associations seemed to be driven largely by CMV exposure. In a later analysis, about 16,000 TCR beta sequences were associated with specific HLA alleles at a false discovery rate of 0.05. In a later analysis, HLA-associated TCR beta chains were found to be more clonally expanded and to have lower generation probabilities than equally common non-associated chains. V-gene and J-gene trimming of TCR beta chains was associated with a missense DCLRE1C variant in a later genetic analysis, and the association was replicated in an independent cohort. In a later analysis, TCR association rates were found to vary across HLA loci, with the most associated TCRs seen for DRB1 alleles and the fewest for HLA-C alleles. Correlated functional status among segregating V segments might be attributable to linkage disequilibrium, but an unknown experimental factor could not be ruled out. The presence/absence analyses assumed that sequencing depth was roughly uniform across donors, and that assumption may not be true.

The cohort comprised some 680 healthy bone marrow donors. At the time of sampling, all cohort members were nominally healthy, though unrecorded immune exposures were likely present. The donor tested CMV seropositive, placing the donor among the 250 to 350 seropositive members of the cohort. Each donor provided a peripheral blood sample, and peripheral blood mononuclear cells were used for TCR beta sequencing. The Qiagen DNeasy Blood Extraction Kit was used to extract genomic DNA from the blood cell samples. The library relied on the immunoSEQ multiplex PCR assay. For the multiplex PCR, a mixture combining 60 forward primers for TCR Vbeta segments and 13 reverse primers for TCR Jbeta segments was used. The CDR3 region of rearranged TCR beta genes was amplified from genomic DNA with a multiplex PCR assay. Amplified TCR beta libraries were sequenced as 87-base-pair reads on the Illumina HiSeq System. In the authors' own workflow: Across the 640 or so repertoires, a later analysis counted 80 million or so unique TCR beta chains, some 11 million of which were shared by at least two donors. Raw reads were error-corrected and collapsed into unique sequences by a nearest-neighbor algorithm in which closely related sequences were merged to remove PCR and sequencing errors. Alignment of CDR3 sequences to IMGT reference sequences was used to assign V, D and J gene segments. For a sequence to be retained, a match of at least six nucleotides to both a V gene segment and a J gene segment was required. A rearrangement was called productive if the CDR3 had no stop codons and remained in frame with V and J, and every other rearrangement was called non-productive. Following IMGT convention, CDR3 was defined as the stretch from the second conserved V-encoded cysteine to the conserved J-encoded phenylalanine. Sequences without an unambiguous match to a single V gene segment were excluded from the earlier analysis of 450 to 750 of the donors. In an earlier analysis of more than 500 of the donors, a V segment was called functional when productive rearrangements were above 56.7%, and segregating when the standard deviation between donors exceeded 5%. To diagnose cytomegalovirus status from the catalog of TCR beta chain sequences, a statistical classification framework was built. A later analysis assigned V and J genes by comparing TCR nucleotide sequences with IMGT/GENE-DB human TR gene sequences. Using the TCRdist pipeline, a later analysis assigned CDR3 sequences along with most-parsimonious VDJ recombination scenarios. In a later analysis, each TCR beta chain was defined by its CDR3 amino acid sequence together with its V-gene family, and reads without a unique V-gene family were excluded. As a way to deal with suspected cross-contamination and a sequencing artifact, a later analysis dropped 450 to 600 nucleotide sequences that were highly shared and had low generation probability. A later analysis calculated a clonal expansion index for each public chain from normalized within-repertoire ranks of inferred template counts. In a later analysis, generation probabilities were computed using a VDJ recombination model fitted to out-of-frame rearrangements, and the results were checked against IGoR. A later analysis scored TCR-TCR, TCR-HLA and TCR-CMV co-occurrence with hypergeometric tests, applying a repertoire-size bias correction to TCR pairs. To estimate false discovery rates, a later analysis permuted the HLA or CMV assignments 20 times. In a later analysis, co-occurring TCRs were grouped with DBSCAN, and TCRdist sequence similarity was added when clustering was performed within HLA-allele-positive subsets. Repertoires with fewer than 30,000 or more than 120,000 public chains, plus five repertoires with anomalous nucleotide sharing, were excluded from co-occurrence clustering. Entries here come from immuneACCESS through TCRdb and include only in-frame sequences with V and J called. Some clones fail to appear in such tables; in the studies checked, an unresolved V gene covers under half of the shortfall, and the cause of the remainder is unknown. The D gene and trimming were derived from the DNA, and the V and J assignments and clone size from that table. The table for this sample lists fewer than 250,000 clones; around 79% of them were counted only once. The ten largest account for approximately 0.39% of the sample.

Comment on this clone: Its antigen is unknown. The record has no base qualities; no much larger clone is one base away.

V is trimmed back by 4 bases and J by 3 bases, and the junction contains 3 bases that no gene match accounts for. Including the terminal cysteine and phenylalanine, the CDR3 comprises 14 residues. Kept here is only the CDR3 DNA, which spans 42 bases and is read in frame from base 1. The CDR1 and CDR2 encoded by the germline V gene are SGHRS and YFSETQ. The chain joins TRBV5-1 to TRBJ2-7, with 11 central nucleotides matching TRBD1. This TCR was recovered from a male donor in good health and CMV-seropositive. Sequencing was performed on PBMCs. The CDR3 has the sequence CASSQGQGVYEQYF. Here is the DNA: TGCGCCAGCAGCCAGGGACAGGGGGTCTACGAGCAGTACTTC.